One and the same sample provided the 20 T cell receptor beta chains below, sequenced in a study of breast tumors, draining lymph nodes, adjacent tissues (dated by TCRdb to the mid-2010s). Lymph node samples were obtained from the axillary draining lymph nodes of breast cancer patients. Library method: multiplex PCR. The reads were generated on an Illumina HiSeq 2000. TCRdb trimmed public reads at Q25 via fastp, called clones via MiXCR and kept in-frame beta chains. Entries that share a CDR3 protein sequence are merged under the most common genes and DNA. The sample table records 75,000 to 100,000 distinct CDR3 sequences; approximately 20% of these occur just once. About 2.5% of the sample belongs to the ten largest clones. The sequencing input was axillary lymph node tissue. The receptors come from a female donor with breast cancer. Some clones in this sample may be carry-over from other donors' samples.

This clonotype was seen many times. The chain uses TRBV7-2 and TRBJ2-1; 13 bases are a match to TRBD2. CDR3 length: 17 amino acids. With V trimmed by 5 bases and J by 6 bases, 10 bases remained unmatched. CDR1 is SGHTA, CDR2 FQGNSA, per germline. This CDR3 reads CASSATSGRPTTNEQFF. CDR3 sequence (DNA): TGTGCCAGCAGCGCGACTAGCGGGAGGCCTACGACCAATGAGCAGTTCTTC.

Turning to this clonotype: Being one base from a much bigger clone, this may be a read error. Because it lacks the conserved phenylalanine or tryptophan at the end, this CDR3 is likely a read error. The J gene is TRBJ1-5, the V gene TRBV7-9; TRBD1 might be the D (6 bases). This CDR3 is built from 14 residues. V dropped 5 bases and J dropped 0 bases, with 8 bases sitting between them. The germline V gene has CDR1 SEHNR and CDR2 FQNEAQ (reference sequence). CDR3 DNA sequence: TGTGCCAGCAGCCCAGGGGTTAGCAATCAGCCCCAGCATCTT. Residues: CASSPGVSNQPQHL.

This clonotype was picked up many times. The chain joins TRBV9 to TRBJ1-2, with 8 bases identical to TRBD1. Germline CDR1 SGDLS, CDR2 YYNGEE. The CDR3 spans 17 residues. With V trimmed by 0 bases and J by 0 bases, 7 bases remained unmatched. CDR3 residues: CASSVGGQGGANYGYTF. Written as DNA, the CDR3 is TGTGCCAGCAGCGTAGGTGGACAGGGAGGTGCTAACTATGGCTACACCTTC. The variable domain in full, with the rest retrieved from reference TRBV9 and TRBJ1-2, is DSGVTQTPKHLITATGQRVTLRCSPRSGDLSVYWYQQSLDQGLQFLIQYYNGEERAKGNILERFSAQQFPDLHSELNLSSLELGDSALYFCASSVGGQGGANYGYTFGSGTRLTVV.

This clonotype occurred many times. The chain has TRBV11-3 and TRBJ2-5; 7 positions match TRBD1. V shed 4 bases, J shed 2 bases, and the junction held 7 bases outside the gene matches. Germline CDR1 is SGHNT and CDR2 is YENEEA. The CDR3 consists of 15 residues. The CDR3 here is CASSSKARGQETQYF. CDR3 bases: TGTGCCAGCAGCTCTAAGGCCAGGGGGCAAGAGACCCAGTACTTC. Based on the CDR3 plus reference TRBV11-3 and TRBJ2-5, the full variable domain is EAGVVQSPRYKIIEKKQPVAFWCNPISGHNTLYWYLQNLGQGPELLIRYENEEAVDDSQLPKDRFSAERLKGVDSTLKIQPAELGDSAVYLCASSSKARGQETQYFGPGTRLLVL.

This clonotype was seen only a few times. A single base separates this from a much larger clone, so it may be a read error. The gene calls are TRBV11-1 and TRBJ1-6; 10 nucleotides agree with TRBD1. CDR3 size: 17 residues. CDR1 SGHAT and CDR2 FQDESV come from the germline V gene (reference sequence). The CDR3 reads CASSLSRQGARNSPLRF. CDR3 nucleotides: TGTGCCAGCAGCTTATCCCGACAGGGGGCGAGGAATTCACCCCTCCGCTTT. The complete variable domain, with remaining parts taken from reference TRBV11-1 and TRBJ1-6, reads EAEVAQSPRYKITEKSQAVAFWCDPISGHATLYWYRQILGQGPELLVQFQDESVVDDSQLPKDRFSAERLKGVDSTLKIQPAELGDSAMYLCASSLSRQGARNSPLRFGNGTRLTVT.

There are many counts of this clonotype. The rearrangement joins TRBV5-5 to TRBJ2-1, with TRBD2 matching over 13 bases. Germline assignment: CDR1 SGHKS and CDR2 YYEKEE (reference sequence). Trimming at V came to 3 bases and at J to 5 bases, leaving 2 bases not matched to a gene. This CDR3 has 15 amino acids. CDR3 protein: CASSSGTSGNNEQFF. CDR3 in DNA: TGTGCCAGCAGCTCCGGGACTAGCGGGAACAATGAGCAGTTCTTC.

As for this clonotype: A read error may account for a junction end that differs from germline. The chain joins TRBV6-5 to TRBJ2-1; TRBD1 agrees at 7 bases. The CDR3 runs to 13 residues. The V gene's germline CDR1 is MNHEY and CDR2 SVGAGI. The CDR3 spells CASSPGQVYEHFF. The CDR3 nucleotides are TGTGCCAGCAGCCCTGGACAGGTCTACGAGCATTTCTTC.

This clonotype has at least ten counts. The chain is built from TRBV9 and TRBJ1-4; D ambiguous. Trimming shortened V by 0 bases and J by 0 bases, and 3 bases separated the two germline ends. Germline assignment: CDR1 SGDLS and CDR2 YYNGEE. The CDR3 runs to 14 residues. CDR3: CASSVDPTNEKLFF. DNA of the CDR3: TGTGCCAGCAGCGTAGACCCAACTAATGAAAAACTGTTTTTT.

Concerning this clonotype itself: A much larger clone lies a single base off, so this may be a read error. The J gene is TRBJ2-1, the V gene TRBV4-1; 8 nucleotides match TRBD2. This CDR3 is 17 amino acids long. Per the germline V gene, CDR1 is MGHRA and CDR2 is YSYEKL. DNA for the CDR3: TGCGCCAGCAGCCCGCCCGAGATGGTAGCGGGACGGAATGAGCTGTTCTTC. It yields the protein CASSPPEMVAGRNELFF.

This clonotype was counted many times. This chain uses TRBV29-1 with TRBJ2-1; the D gene is possibly TRBD2 (6 bases). Trimming pared 6 bases from V and 5 bases from J, leaving 29 bases between. The length of the CDR3 is 18 residues. Germline CDR1 and CDR2: SQVTM and ANQGSEA. In DNA form, the CDR3 reads TGCAGCGTAGAGGCCCAATTAAGTGGCGGGATCCTCGACAATGAGCAGTTCTTC. Encoded protein: CSVEAQLSGGILDNEQFF.

This clonotype was seen only a few times. The J gene is TRBJ2-2, the V gene TRBV19, with TRBD1 identical over 7 bases. CDR1 and CDR2 (germline): LNHDA, SQIVND (reference sequence). V gave up 2 bases and J gave up 4 bases; unmatched junction bases: 4. The CDR3 covers 15 residues. CDR3 nucleotide sequence: TGTGCCAGTAGTATAAGGGGGCTCGGCACCGGGGAGCTGTTTTTT. It encodes CASSIRGLGTGELFF. Using reference TRBV19 and TRBJ2-2 for the parts outside the CDR3, the full variable domain is DGGITQSPKYLFRKEGQNVTLSCEQNLNHDAMYWYRQDPGQGLRLIYYSQIVNDFQKGDIAEGYSVSREKKESFPLTVTSAQKNPTAFYLCASSIRGLGTGELFFGEGSRLTVL.

Notes on this clonotype: This clone may be a read error of a much larger clone one base away. The chain has TRBV12-3 or TRBV12-4 and TRBJ1-3, with TRBD1 as a possible D gene (6 bases). The CDR3 totals 15 residues. CDR3 loop: CASRSTGISGSTIYF. Here the CDR3 DNA reads TGTGCCAGCAGATCAACAGGGATCTCTGGAAGCACCATATATTTT.

This clonotype was recorded at least ten times. This chain connects TRBV11-2 to TRBJ2-1; 7 nucleotides match TRBD2. After removal of 3 bases from V and 7 bases from J, the junction contained 15 bases not matched to a gene. This CDR3 is built from 17 residues. Germline values: CDR1 SGHAT, CDR2 FQNNGV. The CDR3 DNA reads as TGTGCCAGCAGCTTGATCCTGACTAGCCGAGCGAAGAATGAGCAGTTCTTC. Translation gives CASSLILTSRAKNEQFF. The full variable domain, rest sourced from reference TRBV11-2 and TRBJ2-1, is EAGVAQSPRYKIIEKRQSVAFWCNPISGHATLYWYQQILGQGPKLLIQFQNNGVVDDSQLPKDRFSAERLKGVDSTLKIQPAKLEDSAVYLCASSLILTSRAKNEQFFGPGTRLTVL.

The chain uses TRBV5-1 and TRBJ2-7; 8 bases agree with TRBD2. Germline CDR1 SGHRS, CDR2 YFSETQ. This CDR3 is 14 amino acids long. The ends lost 4 bases at V and 2 bases at J; junction bases unmatched: 5. The DNA of the CDR3 is TGCGCCAGCAGCCAGGGGCGGGGGGCCTACGAGCAGTACTTC. This gives the protein CASSQGRGAYEQYF.

This clonotype has at least ten counts. The chain joins TRBV9 to TRBJ2-1, with 8 bases matching TRBD2. This CDR3 is 17 amino acids long. CDR1 is SGDLS, CDR2 YYNGEE, per germline. V lost 0 bases and J lost 1; bases outside the gene matches: 6. CDR3 sequence (DNA): TGTGCCAGCAGCGTAGGGCTAGCGGGTTTGTCCTACAATGAGCAGTTCTTC. Protein sequence: CASSVGLAGLSYNEQFF.

In its sample, this clonotype was seen once. A much more abundant neighbour one base away suggests this may be a read error. The V and J genes are TRBV11-2 and TRBJ1-4, with TRBD1 identical over 7 bases. The CDR3 extends over 15 amino acids. Germline loops: CDR1 SGHAT, CDR2 FQNNGV. The CDR3 loop is CASSPLTGSNGKLFF. In DNA form, the CDR3 reads TGTGCCAGCAGCCCCCTGACAGGGTCTAATGGAAAACTGTTTTTT.

Note on this clonotype: Being one base from a much bigger clone, this may be a read error. The chain joins TRBV11-2 to TRBJ1-3, with TRBD1 matching over 10 bases. Germline loops: CDR1 SGHAT, CDR2 FQNNGV. V was clipped by 2 bases and J by 6 bases; unmatched bases: 10. The CDR3 extends over 17 amino acids. This CDR3 reads CASSLRKTGGEVNTIYF. The CDR3 DNA reads TGTGCCAGCAGCTTACGCAAGACAGGGGGCGAGGTAAACACCATATATTTT.

This clonotype has ten or more counts. The J gene is TRBJ1-5, the V gene TRBV4-3, with D possibly matching TRBD1 (5 bases). Per germline, CDR1 LGHNA and CDR2 YSLEER. The CDR3 has 14 amino acids. V was pared by 1 base and J by 11 bases, with 15 bases between. The CDR3 spells CASSQGRQGLSQHF. DNA of the CDR3: TGCGCCAGCAGCCAAGGGCGGCAGGGCTTATCCCAGCATTTT.

This clonotype was seen at least ten times. This rearrangement joins TRBV6-2 or TRBV6-3 to TRBJ2-5, with D hard to call. The CDR3 consists of 11 residues. V was clipped by 8 bases and J by 5 bases, with 9 bases between them. Germline values: CDR1 MNHEY, CDR2 SVGEGT. CDR3 amino acids: CASASRETQYF. The CDR3 DNA sequence: TGTGCCAGCGCTTCACGGGAGACCCAGTACTTC.

Note on this clonotype: This may be a read error: a much more frequent sequence differs by one nucleotide. This chain connects TRBV12-3 or TRBV12-4 to TRBJ1-2; the match to TRBD1 covers 9 bases. J was trimmed by 4 bases and V by 5 bases; bases with no gene match: 14. The CDR3 runs to 17 residues. CDR3 region: CASSPGTGRLMGYGYTF. Here the CDR3 DNA reads TGTGCCAGCAGTCCCGGGACAGGGCGGCTGATGGGCTATGGCTACACCTTC.